The 21 T cell receptor beta chains below were found in one sample sequenced in a study of identical twins. TCRdb reanalysed the 5' RACE reads using MiXCR and keeps one entry per CDR3 protein. The sample consists of nearly 250,000 distinct CDR3 sequences, 7% of them appearing once. This sample was also put to use in a study of yellow fever vaccine responses in identical twins.

Sequencing input: memory (CD45RO+) T cells sorted from blood. These receptors came from a young woman in good health.

This clonotype was seen ten or more times. The rearrangement links TRBV7-2 to TRBJ2-1; D perhaps matches TRBD1 (5 bases). V was trimmed by 5 bases and J by 1 base, leaving 9 bases between them. From germline, CDR1 is SGHTA and CDR2 FQGNSA. CDR3 length equals 14 residues. CDR3 nucleotides: TGTGCCAGCAGCCCGAGACAGTCCTACAATGAGCAGTTCTTC. This encodes CASSPRQSYNEQFF.

Only a few counts were recorded for this clonotype. The chain recombines TRBV4-1 with TRBJ2-3, with D possibly matching TRBD2 (6 bases). The CDR3 length is 15 residues. Looked up from germline, CDR1 is MGHRA and CDR2 is YSYEKL. V was shortened by 0 bases and J by 2 bases, with 9 bases between the two germline ends. CDR3 nucleotides: TGCGCCAGCAGCCAAGAAGGACTATCCACAGATACGCAGTATTTT. Protein: CASSQEGLSTDTQYF.

The rearrangement links TRBV20-1 to TRBJ2-5; 8 bases are shared with TRBD1. Germline values: CDR1 DFQATT, CDR2 SNEGSKA (reference sequence). V shed 6 bases, J shed 5 bases, and the junction held 11 bases outside the gene matches. This CDR3 is 14 amino acids long. CDR3 DNA: TGCAGTGCGCGGACAGGGCCGAGGTGGGAGACCCAGTACTTC. It is translated as CSARTGPRWETQYF.

J is TRBJ1-1 and V is TRBV29-1; the D is unclear. This CDR3 comprises 12 residues. V lost 7 bases, J lost 4 bases, and 13 bases lay in between. From germline, CDR1 is SQVTM and CDR2 ANQGSEA. The CDR3 DNA is TGCAGCGCTGGGATATGGGGCACTGAAGCTTTCTTT. It translates to CSAGIWGTEAFF.

The chain employs TRBV5-6 and TRBJ2-7; D tentatively fits TRBD1 or TRBD2 (5 bases each). Looked up from germline, CDR1 is SGHDT and CDR2 is YYEEEE. CDR3 length: 14 amino acids. Trimming pared 7 bases from V and 3 bases from J, leaving 17 bases between. CDR3 amino acids: CASGSGAVRYEQYF. The CDR3 nucleotides read TGTGCCAGCGGCTCCGGGGCAGTCCGCTACGAGCAGTACTTC.

The sample holds many counts of this clonotype. The chain carries TRBV12-3 or TRBV12-4 and TRBJ1-5; D gene ambiguous. Trimming stripped 7 bases from V and 3 bases from J, with 13 bases between. The length of the CDR3 is 14 residues. The CDR3 loop reads CASTMGGSNQPQHF. CDR3 coding DNA: TGTGCCAGCACCATGGGAGGGTCCAATCAGCCCCAGCATTTT.

This clonotype has at least ten counts. The rearrangement joins TRBV5-1 to TRBJ1-4; D might be TRBD1 (5 bases). The CDR3 loop spans 16 amino acids. Trimming cost V 3 bases and J 0 bases, with 12 bases left between them. The germline gives CDR1 SGHRS, CDR2 YFSETQ. CDR3 amino acids: CASSWGESTTNEKLFF. The CDR3 DNA is TGCGCCAGCAGCTGGGGGGAGTCTACAACTAATGAAAAACTGTTTTTT.

The chain employs TRBV10-3 and TRBJ2-2; D might be TRBD2 (6 bases). The CDR3 contains 16 residues. CDR1 is ENHRY and CDR2 is SYGVKD in the germline V gene. V gave up 3 bases and J gave up 4 bases, with 15 bases separating them. The CDR3, as DNA: TGTGCCATCAGTGAAGTGGGACGGGGAGGCACCGGGGAGCTGTTTTTT. It is translated as CAISEVGRGGTGELFF.

This clonotype was recorded many times. CDR3 loop: CATSATTDPVSGANVLTF. The DNA of the CDR3 is TGTGCCACCAGTGCCACGACAGACCCCGTCTCTGGGGCCAACGTCCTGACTTTC. V is TRBV24-1 and J is TRBJ2-6, with D perhaps matching TRBD1 (5 bases). Germline assignment: CDR1 KGHDR and CDR2 SFDVKD. V was clipped by 5 bases and J by 0 bases, with 16 bases between them. This CDR3 region has 18 residues.

V usage is TRBV6-4 and J usage is TRBJ2-1, with TRBD2 matching over 11 bases. This CDR3 spans 15 amino acids. The germline gives CDR1 MRHNA, CDR2 SNTAGT. V lost 5 bases to trimming and J lost 4 bases; unmatched junction nucleotides: 4. In nucleotides, the CDR3 is TGTGCCAGCAGTCCGACTAGCGGGGATTACAATGAGCAGTTCTTC. It translates to CASSPTSGDYNEQFF.

This clonotype was counted only a few times. The rearrangement links TRBV7-2 to TRBJ2-7; D not resolved. V dropped 5 bases and J dropped 2 bases, with 19 bases sitting between them. This CDR3 has 16 amino acids. Germline loops: CDR1 SGHTA, CDR2 FQGNSA. The CDR3 DNA sequence: TGTGCCAGCAGCCGCCGACTTGGTGGCGTAACCTACGAGCAGTACTTC. Residues: CASSRRLGGVTYEQYF.

This clonotype was counted a few times. The chain employs TRBV6-4 and TRBJ2-3, with 8 bases identical to TRBD2. The CDR3 covers 15 residues. J was trimmed by 0 bases and V by 3 bases; bases with no gene match: 2. Germline CDR1 MRHNA, CDR2 SNTAGT. The CDR3, as DNA: TGTGCCAGCAGTGAAGTAGCGGGGAGCACAGATACGCAGTATTTT. Amino acids: CASSEVAGSTDTQYF.

This clonotype came up many times. The chain employs TRBV6-1 and TRBJ1-2; no reliable D call. The germline CDR1 and CDR2 sequences are MNHNS and SASEGT. V lost 1 base to trimming and J lost 8 bases, with 14 bases between them. CDR3 length: 14 amino acids. In DNA form, the CDR3 reads TGTGCCAGCAGTGAAGAACCCAAGACCCACGGCTACACCTTC. Its protein product is CASSEEPKTHGYTF.

The V and J genes are TRBV5-4 and TRBJ2-5; tentatively, D is TRBD2 (6 bases). The V end lost 4 bases, the J end lost 5 bases, and 12 bases lay between the germline ends. The length of the CDR3 is 13 residues. Germline lookup yields CDR1 SGHNT and CDR2 YYREEE (reference sequence). The CDR3 DNA is TGTGCCAGCAGCCGGGACTTAATCGAGACCCAGTACTTC. Translated: CASSRDLIETQYF. The full variable domain, completed using reference TRBV5-4 and TRBJ2-5, is ETGVTQSPTHLIKTRGQQVTLRCSSQSGHNTVSWYQQALGQGPQFIFQYYREEENGRGNFPPRFSGLQFPNYSSELNVNALELDDSALYLCASSRDLIETQYFGPGTRLLVL.

This clonotype was seen a handful of times. The CDR3 reads CASSVATSGGFNEQFF. CDR3 DNA: TGTGCCAGCAGCGTAGCTACTAGCGGGGGGTTCAATGAGCAGTTCTTC. The V gene is TRBV9, the J gene TRBJ2-1; 12 bases match TRBD2. The germline CDR1 and CDR2 sequences are SGDLS and YYNGEE. The J segment lost 6 bases and the V segment lost 0 bases, leaving 4 bases of the junction unmatched. The CDR3 covers 16 residues.

This chain connects TRBV7-9 to TRBJ1-1; 7 nucleotides line up with TRBD1. The CDR3 sequence is 14 residues long. Germline V lookup: CDR1 SEHNR, CDR2 FQNEAQ (reference sequence). J lost 0 bases, V lost 5 bases, and 3 bases had no gene match. CDR3 DNA sequence: TGTGCCAGCAGCAAGGGACAGATGAACACTGAAGCTTTCTTT. Protein product: CASSKGQMNTEAFF.

At least ten counts were recorded for this clonotype. This chain uses TRBV20-1 with TRBJ2-3, with D perhaps matching TRBD1 (5 bases). The V gene lost 5 bases and the J gene lost 0 bases, with 15 bases spanning the gap. Looked up from germline, CDR1 is DFQATT and CDR2 is SNEGSKA (reference sequence). CDR3 length equals 15 residues. The CDR3 nucleotides are TGCAGTGCTCCACATTTGGGGCCTAGCACAGATACGCAGTATTTT. Translation gives CSAPHLGPSTDTQYF.

V and J are TRBV20-1 and TRBJ2-5; 9 bases map to TRBD2. This CDR3 has 14 residues. Trimming removed 3 bases from V and 3 bases from J; junction bases left unmatched: 5. Per the germline V gene, CDR1 is DFQATT and CDR2 is SNEGSKA (reference sequence). CDR3 residues: CSARPTSGEETQYF. As DNA, the CDR3 is TGCAGTGCTAGGCCGACTAGCGGAGAAGAGACCCAGTACTTC.

In its sample, this clonotype ranks as medium-sized. The chain couples TRBV4-1 to TRBJ1-1; TRBD1 agrees at 8 bases. This CDR3 is built from 17 residues. V gave up 4 bases and J gave up 2 bases; unmatched junction bases: 12. Per the germline V gene, CDR1 is MGHRA and CDR2 is YSYEKL. The CDR3 DNA reads as TGCGCCAGCAGCCCATATTACACCGGGACAGGCAACACTGAAGCTTTCTTT. Amino acid sequence: CASSPYYTGTGNTEAFF.

There are a few counts of this clonotype. This CDR3 reads CASTSRGGRVGEQFF. CDR3 nucleotides: TGTGCCAGCACCTCTAGAGGGGGCAGGGTGGGTGAGCAGTTCTTC. The V and J genes are TRBV11-2 and TRBJ2-1; 7 bases agree with TRBD1. There are 15 residues in the CDR3. V lost 7 bases, J lost 9 bases, and 15 bases stayed unmatched. Germline lookup yields CDR1 SGHAT and CDR2 FQNNGV.

This clonotype showed up many times. This rearrangement joins TRBV12-3 or TRBV12-4 to TRBJ2-7; D remains unclear. The V and J ends lost 3 bases and 5 bases respectively, with 8 bases between them. The CDR3 consists of 12 residues. CDR3 DNA: TGTGCCAGCAGTTTGATGGGGAACGAGCAGTACTTC. Its protein product is CASSLMGNEQYF.